This T cell receptor (beta chain) is from a study of immune heterogeneity within non-small cell lung tumors. Study context: Several squamous cell carcinomas, roughly 11 non-squamous carcinomas and 1 not otherwise specified made up the tumors.

V was trimmed by 0 bases and J by 0 bases, leaving 20 bases between them. The CDR3 has 19 amino acids. The germline gives CDR1 DFQATT, CDR2 SNEGSKA (reference sequence). Bulk tumor gDNA, roughly 600 ng per sample, served as the TCR template. While surgery was under way, several biopsies spaced far apart were taken per primary tumor. Their non-small cell lung cancer was newly diagnosed and untreated, and the patients underwent curative surgery. Those donating were patients (newly diagnosed with non-small cell lung cancer) who were having surgery with curative intent. General study results and limits: Some T-cell receptor beta clonotypes occurred at high frequency. These high-frequency clonotypes were largely distinct between individual patients.

TCR beta CDR3 regions came from multiplex PCR with 32 forward V and 13 reverse J primers. TCRdb ran MiXCR on the multiplex PCR reads and lists one entry per CDR3 protein. Of around 4,100 distinct CDR3 sequences listed, 20% to 30% were seen once; the top ten hold about 9.2%. In this sample, this clonotype is medium-sized. As yet, its antigen is unknown. The sample taken for sequencing was lung tumor tissue. V usage is TRBV20-1 and J usage is TRBJ2-2; D may be TRBD1 or TRBD2 (5 bases each). This TCR came from a man aged 50 or older with non-small cell lung cancer. The CDR3 region is CSARDISGAGDANTGELFF. Here the CDR3 DNA reads TGCAGTGCTAGAGATATATCCGGAGCTGGGGACGCGAACACCGGGGAGCTGTTTTTT.